These 29 T cell receptor beta chains were sequenced from one sample in a study of blood T cell repertoires in COVID-19. Method: immunoSEQ multiplex PCR; TCRdb's copy keeps in-frame clones and lacks some. Of around 200,000 clones listed, around 88% were seen once; the top ten hold roughly 8.2%. The sequencing input was peripheral blood. The source is a woman between 45 and 60 years old with acute or convalescent COVID-19.

V and J are TRBV9 and TRBJ2-7; D gene uncertain. V lost 4 bases and J 5 bases, leaving 13 bases between the germline ends. The CDR3 runs to 13 residues. The germline CDR1 and CDR2 sequences are SGDLS and YYNGEE. CDR3 sequence: CASSPQTHNEQYF. The CDR3 DNA sequence: TGTGCCAGCAGCCCCCAAACCCACAACGAGCAGTACTTC.

The chain joins TRBV5-4 to TRBJ1-1; tentative D call: TRBD1 (6 bases). Germline CDR1 SGHNT, CDR2 YYREEE (reference sequence). The V gene lost 3 bases and the J gene lost 2 bases, with 14 bases spanning the gap. The CDR3 contains 15 residues. CDR3 amino acids: CASSSTDRPNTEAFF. The CDR3 DNA is TGTGCCAGCAGCTCCACGGACAGACCTAACACTGAAGCTTTCTTT. Full variable domain (remainder filled in from reference TRBV5-4 and TRBJ1-1): ETGVTQSPTHLIKTRGQQVTLRCSSQSGHNTVSWYQQALGQGPQFIFQYYREEENGRGNFPPRFSGLQFPNYSSELNVNALELDDSALYLCASSSTDRPNTEAFFGQGTRLTVV.

This chain connects TRBV11-2 to TRBJ2-6; D is uncertain. The CDR3 runs to 15 residues. Trimming removed 5 bases from V and 1 base from J, with 9 bases in between. From germline, CDR1 is SGHAT and CDR2 FQNNGV. The CDR3 spells CASSRQLSGANVLTF. CDR3 nucleotide sequence: TGTGCCAGCAGCCGTCAACTTTCTGGGGCCAACGTCCTGACTTTC.

This chain uses TRBV3-1 (or the pseudogene TRBV3-2) with TRBJ2-3; 7 bases fit TRBD2. Trimming cost V 0 bases and J 6 bases; bases outside gene matches: 12. The CDR3 length is 17 residues. The germline V gene has CDR1 LGHDT and CDR2 YNNKEL (reference sequence). This CDR3 reads CASSQDLGGRVQDTQYF. CDR3 nucleotide sequence: TGTGCCAGCAGCCAAGATCTAGGAGGGAGGGTCCAGGATACGCAGTATTTT.

The chain combines TRBV5-1 with TRBJ1-2; weak D call: TRBD1 (5 bases). V gave up 4 bases and J gave up 4 bases, with 14 bases separating them. Germline V gene lookup returns CDR1 SGHRS and CDR2 YFSETQ. The CDR3 spans 14 residues. CDR3 protein: CASSGGGPLYGYTF. Here the CDR3 DNA reads TGCGCCAGCAGCGGGGGGGGACCCCTCTATGGCTACACCTTC.

The chain links TRBV24-1 to TRBJ2-3; 8 nucleotides align to TRBD2. The V gene end was trimmed by 2 bases and the J gene end by 2 bases; junction bases not matched to a gene: 11. The CDR3 spans 18 residues. Per germline, CDR1 KGHDR and CDR2 SFDVKD. Here the CDR3 DNA reads TGTGCCACCAGTGATTCTCGGACGGCCGGGAGGGACACAGATACGCAGTATTTT. Translated, it gives CATSDSRTAGRDTDTQYF.

This sequence joins TRBV27 and TRBJ2-7; 13 nucleotides align to TRBD2. Germline values: CDR1 MNHEY, CDR2 SMNVEV (reference sequence). With 5 bases clipped from V and 4 bases from J, the junction kept 14 bases outside the gene matches. The CDR3 covers 18 residues. The CDR3 sequence: CASSPGAGLAGYLYEQYF. CDR3 in DNA: TGTGCCAGCAGTCCCGGGGCGGGACTAGCGGGGTACTTGTACGAGCAGTACTTC.

The chain carries TRBV14 and TRBJ2-7; a possible D gene is TRBD1 (6 bases). The CDR3 sequence is 15 residues long. Germline V gives CDR1 SGHDN, CDR2 FVKESK. Trimming shortened V by 3 bases and J by 3 bases, and 15 bases separated the two germline ends. CDR3 loop: CASSHMGAGGYEQYF. The CDR3 DNA follows: TGTGCCAGCAGCCATATGGGGGCCGGAGGCTACGAGCAGTACTTC.

The V and J genes are TRBV2 and TRBJ1-2; TRBD1 might be the D (5 bases). V was shortened by 6 bases and J by 4 bases, with 15 bases between the two germline ends. The CDR3 has 14 residues. From germline, CDR1 is SNHLY and CDR2 FYNNEI. CDR3 sequence (DNA): TGTGCCAGCAGCCCCACCGTGGGGGGCTATGGCTACACCTTC. Its translation: CASSPTVGGYGYTF.

The chain links TRBV20-1 to TRBJ1-2, with 8 bases matching TRBD1. Trimming at V came to 4 bases and at J to 8 bases, leaving 3 bases not matched to a gene. The CDR3 extends over 11 amino acids. Germline loops: CDR1 DFQATT, CDR2 SNEGSKA (reference sequence). The CDR3 DNA sequence: TGCAGTGCTATACAGGGGGAGGGCTACACCTTC. Translated: CSAIQGEGYTF.

The rearrangement uses TRBV29-1 and TRBJ2-5, with a weak D call TRBD1 (5 bases). Trimming removed 3 bases from V and 6 bases from J, with 14 bases in between. The CDR3 length is 13 residues. CDR1 is SQVTM, CDR2 ANQGSEA, per germline. CDR3 in amino acids: CSVDRGSRQTQYF. The CDR3 DNA reads as TGCAGCGTTGATAGGGGCAGTAGGCAGACCCAGTACTTC. Combining the CDR3 with reference TRBV29-1 and TRBJ2-5 gives the whole variable domain SAVISQKPSRDICQRGTSLTIQCQVDSQVTMMFWYRQQPGQSLTLIATANQGSEATYESGFVIDKFPISRPNLTFSTLTVSNMSPEDSSIYLCSVDRGSRQTQYFGPGTRLLVL.

The chain joins TRBV29-1 to TRBJ2-3; 9 positions agree with TRBD1. Germline CDR1 is SQVTM and CDR2 is ANQGSEA. The CDR3 has 16 residues. V dropped 1 base and J dropped 3; count of bases not matched to a gene: 8. CDR3 loop: CSVEVQGAIVTDTQYF. CDR3 nucleotides: TGCAGCGTTGAAGTACAGGGGGCTATAGTGACAGATACGCAGTATTTT.

CDR3 residues: CASSLGSQGRLEKLFF. DNA of the CDR3: TGCGCCAGCAGCCTCGGGTCTCAAGGCCGTTTGGAAAAACTGTTTTTT. This sequence joins TRBV5-1 and TRBJ1-4; D is unclear. The V and J ends lost 4 bases and 8 bases respectively, with 21 bases between them. The CDR3 length is 16 residues. Germline V gene lookup returns CDR1 SGHRS and CDR2 YFSETQ.

This chain uses TRBV19 with TRBJ2-2, with 8 bases aligning to TRBD1. After removal of 8 bases from V and 5 bases from J, the junction contained 16 bases not matched to a gene. CDR1 and CDR2 from the germline V gene are LNHDA and SQIVND (reference sequence). The CDR3 runs 17 residues. In DNA form, the CDR3 reads TGTGCCAGTTATGGTCATCCGATCCAGGGGGCAACCGGGGAGCTGTTTTTT. Its protein is CASYGHPIQGATGELFF.

The chain recombines TRBV6-1 with TRBJ1-2; D perhaps matches TRBD1 (5 bases). Trimming stripped 2 bases from V and 7 bases from J, with 14 bases between. The CDR3 covers 14 residues. Germline CDR1 and CDR2: MNHNS and SASEGT. The CDR3 is CASSELGVWRGYTF. In DNA form, the CDR3 reads TGTGCCAGCAGTGAATTAGGGGTTTGGCGTGGCTACACCTTC.

The rearrangement uses TRBV3-1 (or the pseudogene TRBV3-2) and TRBJ2-2, with 10 nucleotides matching TRBD1. The CDR3 runs to 15 residues. CDR1 LGHDT and CDR2 YNNKEL come from the germline V gene (reference sequence). J gave up 3 bases and V 6 bases, and 4 bases lay outside the gene matches. The CDR3 nucleotides read TGTGCCAGCAGGCGACAGGGGGCGGACACCGGGGAGCTGTTTTTT. This gives the protein CASRRQGADTGELFF.

The chain recombines TRBV5-1 with TRBJ2-1, with TRBD2 identical over 11 bases. The germline V gene has CDR1 SGHRS and CDR2 YFSETQ. V dropped 3 bases and J dropped 4; count of bases not matched to a gene: 6. This CDR3 region has 16 residues. The CDR3 DNA reads as TGCGCCAGCAGCTCGCAAGGGACTAGCGGTTACAATGAGCAGTTCTTC. Translation: CASSSQGTSGYNEQFF.

This rearrangement joins TRBV27 to TRBJ1-2, with D maybe TRBD1 (6 bases). This CDR3 has 15 residues. Trimming took off 2 bases at V and 4 bases at J, with 14 bases between the two ends. Germline-derived CDR1 and CDR2 are MNHEY and SMNVEV (reference sequence). CDR3 sequence (DNA): TGTGCCAGCAGTTTACAGGGGCCAGGATCCTATGGCTACACCTTC. It encodes CASSLQGPGSYGYTF.

The rearrangement links TRBV14 to TRBJ2-1; 7 nucleotides line up with TRBD2. CDR1 SGHDN and CDR2 FVKESK come from the germline V gene. V shed 2 bases and J 8 bases; nucleotides not matched to a gene: 15. This CDR3 has 17 residues. CDR3 DNA: TGTGCCAGCAGCCAACACTTTGGGAGCGGGGCCTGGGATGAGCAGTTCTTC. Encoded protein: CASSQHFGSGAWDEQFF.

This clone appeared once. This chain connects TRBV6-5 to TRBJ2-7; TRBD1 matches 11 bases. The length of the CDR3 is 14 residues. Germline V gives CDR1 MNHEY, CDR2 SVGAGI. V trimming: 6 bases; J trimming: 5 bases; junction bases outside the gene matches: 6. In DNA, the CDR3 is TGTGCCAGCAGACCCGGGACAGGGGGGGACGAGCAGTACTTC. It is translated as CASRPGTGGDEQYF.

V gene TRBV5-4 combines with J gene TRBJ2-1; 9 bases are shared with TRBD1. Germline V gene sequence: CDR1 SGHNT, CDR2 YYREEE (reference sequence). This CDR3 spans 14 amino acids. J was trimmed by 14 bases and V by 2 bases; bases with no gene match: 11. The CDR3 region has the DNA TGTGCCAGCAGCTTTTCAGTTCCGGGGACAGGGAAGTTCTTC. The encoded protein is CASSFSVPGTGKFF.

The J gene is TRBJ2-3, the V gene TRBV9; TRBD2 is a possible D gene (5 bases). Deletions cut 7 bases from V and 2 bases from J, with 14 bases between. Germline-derived CDR1 and CDR2 are SGDLS and YYNGEE. There are 14 residues in the CDR3. CDR3 coding DNA: TGTGCCAGCCATTCGGGATCCCTCACAGATACGCAGTATTTT. Its translation is CASHSGSLTDTQYF.

This chain connects TRBV13 to TRBJ2-5; perhaps TRBD1 as D (5 bases). This CDR3 has 15 residues. CDR1 is PRHDT, CDR2 FYEKMQ, per germline (reference sequence). V lost 0 bases to trimming and J lost 5 bases, with 13 bases between them. The CDR3 DNA reads as TGTGCCAGCAGCTTAGGGCCAGGGCCGGCGGAGACCCAGTACTTC. It translates to CASSLGPGPAETQYF.

This clone showed up just a few times. V is TRBV28 and J is TRBJ2-2; D is perhaps TRBD1 (6 bases). In germline, CDR1 is MDHEN, CDR2 SYDVKM. Trimming left V 6 bases short and J 3 bases short, with 14 bases between. The CDR3 has 15 residues. The CDR3 reads CASRRGNRDTGELFF. As DNA, the CDR3 is TGTGCCAGCAGAAGGGGGAATAGGGACACCGGGGAGCTGTTTTTT.

This clone occurred once. The genes are TRBV11-3 and TRBJ2-1; the D is unclear. V was cut by 5 bases and J by 7 bases, with 12 bases left in between. Per the germline V gene, CDR1 is SGHNT and CDR2 is YENEEA. The CDR3 has 13 amino acids. The CDR3 DNA reads TGTGCCAGCAGCACATCGGAGAGGAATGAGCAGTTCTTC. Translating gives CASSTSERNEQFF.

CDR3: CASRPRDRQNPYEQYF. The CDR3 nucleotides are TGTGCCAGCAGACCCCGGGACAGGCAAAATCCCTACGAGCAGTACTTC. The V gene is TRBV2, the J gene TRBJ2-7; the match to TRBD1 covers 8 bases. With V trimmed by 6 bases and J by 2 bases, 12 bases remained unmatched. This CDR3 comprises 16 residues. Germline assignment: CDR1 SNHLY and CDR2 FYNNEI.

The chain links TRBV24-1 to TRBJ2-3; a possible D gene is TRBD2 (6 bases). This CDR3 comprises 13 residues. The V and J ends lost 0 bases and 6 bases respectively, with 6 bases between them. The germline CDR1 and CDR2 sequences are KGHDR and SFDVKD. This CDR3 reads CATSDLGRDTQYF. The CDR3 DNA follows: TGTGCCACCAGTGATTTGGGGAGGGATACGCAGTATTTT.

V gene TRBV19 combines with J gene TRBJ2-1; tentative D call: TRBD2 (6 bases). Between the trimmed V and J ends, which lost 4 bases and 8 bases, there was a span of 15 bases. The germline V gene encodes CDR1 LNHDA and CDR2 SQIVND (reference sequence). The CDR3 length is 14 residues. This CDR3 is CASSTYSGADEQFF. The CDR3 nucleotides are TGTGCCAGTAGTACATATAGCGGAGCGGATGAGCAGTTCTTC.

The chain uses TRBV29-1 and TRBJ2-7; 9 bases agree with TRBD2. V shed 4 bases, J shed 6 bases, and the junction held 13 bases outside the gene matches. CDR3 length: 15 amino acids. The V gene's germline CDR1 is SQVTM and CDR2 ANQGSEA. The CDR3 protein is CSVVFLGGRAGEQYF. CDR3 coding DNA: TGCAGCGTTGTTTTTTTGGGCGGGAGGGCCGGCGAGCAGTACTTC.